This entry lists 24 T cell receptor beta chains sequenced from one sample in a study of blood T cell repertoires in COVID-19. The data were produced by immunoSEQ multiplex PCR, yet TCRdb's version contains in-frame clones alone and is incomplete. The table has a few hundred thousand clones, roughly 85% seen once. The sample consisted of peripheral blood. All receptors derive from a woman between 18 and 29 years old who had recovered from COVID-19.

This sequence joins TRBV7-9 and TRBJ2-3; 10 bases fit TRBD2. The CDR3 covers 17 residues. Germline lookup yields CDR1 SEHNR and CDR2 FQNEAQ (reference sequence). With V trimmed by 5 bases and J by 3 bases, 11 bases remained unmatched. The CDR3 region has the DNA TGTGCCAGCAGCACACACCCCGAGACTAGCGGGACAGATACGCAGTATTTT. This gives the protein CASSTHPETSGTDTQYF.

V gene TRBV5-5 combines with J gene TRBJ2-7, with TRBD2 identical over 8 bases. The germline V gene encodes CDR1 SGHKS and CDR2 YYEKEE (reference sequence). The CDR3 has 15 amino acids. With 0 bases clipped from V and 5 bases from J, the junction kept 7 bases outside the gene matches. The CDR3 loop reads CASSLAGLGRHEQYF. The CDR3 DNA follows: TGTGCCAGCAGCTTGGCGGGACTAGGCCGCCACGAGCAGTACTTC. Drawing the rest from reference TRBV5-5 and TRBJ2-7, the complete variable domain is DAGVTQSPTHLIKTRGQQVTLRCSPISGHKSVSWYQQVLGQGPQFIFQYYEKEERGRGNFPDRFSARQFPNYSSELNVNALLLGDSALYLCASSLAGLGRHEQYFGPGTRLTVT.

This chain links TRBV29-1 with TRBJ1-1; no clear D gene. Germline V gene lookup returns CDR1 SQVTM and CDR2 ANQGSEA. The V and J ends lost 5 bases and 5 bases respectively, with 12 bases between them. This CDR3 has 12 amino acids. The CDR3 reads CSVLQSRTEAFF. In DNA, the CDR3 is TGCAGCGTTCTACAATCGAGGACTGAAGCTTTCTTT.

The chain uses TRBV4-1 and TRBJ1-1; the match to TRBD1 covers 7 bases. The ends lost 3 bases at V and 3 bases at J; junction bases unmatched: 13. The germline gives CDR1 MGHRA, CDR2 YSYEKL. This CDR3 has 17 residues. The CDR3 sequence is CASSHRGKGAADTEAFF. CDR3 coding DNA: TGCGCCAGCAGCCACCGAGGGAAGGGGGCTGCGGACACTGAAGCTTTCTTT.

The J gene is TRBJ1-6, the V gene TRBV29-1; D ambiguous. Per germline, CDR1 SQVTM and CDR2 ANQGSEA. The germline V and J ends were trimmed by 4 bases and 7 bases, with 11 bases remaining between them. This CDR3 contains 13 residues. The CDR3 nucleotides read TGCAGCGTTGCTCGTCTTCGGAATTCACCCCTCCACTTT. Its protein product is CSVARLRNSPLHF.

The V call is TRBV2, the J call TRBJ1-6; no firm D call. Trimming took 1 base from V and 0 from J, leaving 4 bases between them. The CDR3 extends over 15 amino acids. Per germline, CDR1 SNHLY and CDR2 FYNNEI. CDR3 in amino acids: CASSEESSYNSPLHF. The CDR3 coding sequence is TGTGCCAGCAGTGAAGAGAGCTCCTATAATTCACCCCTCCACTTT.

The chain has TRBV15 and TRBJ2-2; 11 positions agree with TRBD2. Germline CDR1 and CDR2: LNHNV and YYDKDF (reference sequence). The length of the CDR3 is 17 residues. Unmatched junction bases numbered 6, after V lost 0 bases and J lost 6 bases. The CDR3 is CATSRDQLAGVPGELFF. CDR3 sequence (DNA): TGTGCCACCAGCAGAGATCAACTAGCGGGAGTCCCCGGGGAGCTGTTTTTT. The entire variable domain, with the rest obtained from reference TRBV15 and TRBJ2-2, is as follows: DAMVIQNPRYQVTQFGKPVTLSCSQTLNHNVMYWYQQKSSQAPKLLFHYYDKDFNNEADTPDNFQSRRPNTSFCFLDIRSPGLGDTAMYLCATSRDQLAGVPGELFFGEGSRLTVL.

In DNA, the CDR3 is TGTGCCACCAGAGGGGCACTGCGCAATGAGCAGTTCTTC. It encodes CATRGALRNEQFF. The chain uses TRBV15 and TRBJ2-1; D is possibly TRBD1 (5 bases). Deletions cut 6 bases from V and 6 bases from J, with 12 bases between. Per germline, CDR1 LNHNV and CDR2 YYDKDF (reference sequence). CDR3 length equals 13 residues. Filled out from reference TRBV15 and TRBJ2-1, the complete variable domain reads DAMVIQNPRYQVTQFGKPVTLSCSQTLNHNVMYWYQQKSSQAPKLLFHYYDKDFNNEADTPDNFQSRRPNTSFCFLDIRSPGLGDTAMYLCATRGALRNEQFFGPGTRLTVL.

As regards this clone: Other nucleotide sequences in the sample specify the same CDR3. The chain joins TRBV6-5 to TRBJ1-1; 7 nucleotides agree with TRBD1. The CDR3 runs to 13 residues. J was trimmed by 5 bases and V by 2 bases; bases with no gene match: 2. The germline V gene has CDR1 MNHEY and CDR2 SVGAGI. DNA for the CDR3: TGTGCCAGCAGTTACACCAGGGGGACTGAAGCTTTCTTT. It translates to CASSYTRGTEAFF.

The gene calls are TRBV4-3 and TRBJ1-3; D gene ambiguous. This CDR3 has 15 amino acids. Germline CDR1 and CDR2: LGHNA and YSLEER. V lost 4 bases and J 0 bases, leaving 10 bases between the germline ends. The CDR3 loop is CASSPGRISGNTIYF. The CDR3 DNA sequence: TGCGCCAGCAGCCCTGGCAGGATCTCTGGAAACACCATATATTTT.

The chain couples TRBV7-9 to TRBJ1-2; the match to TRBD1 covers 10 bases. V gave up 3 bases and J gave up 1 base; unmatched junction bases: 5. Germline V lookup: CDR1 SEHNR, CDR2 FQNEAQ (reference sequence). There are 16 residues in the CDR3. The CDR3 protein is CASSFPGTGDNYGYTF. CDR3 nucleotides: TGTGCCAGCAGCTTCCCCGGGACAGGGGATAACTATGGCTACACCTTC.

The CDR3 DNA follows: TGTGCCAGCAGCCACCCCGGGGGGGCGGGAGCAGGGCAGTTCTTC. Its translation: CASSHPGGAGAGQFF. The V and J genes are TRBV3-1 (or the pseudogene TRBV3-2) and TRBJ2-1, with 8 bases aligning to TRBD2. The CDR3 sequence is 15 residues long. CDR1 and CDR2 (germline): LGHDT, YNNKEL (reference sequence). The trim removed 3 bases at V and 12 bases at J, leaving 13 bases unmatched.

This clone was observed a handful of times. DNA of the CDR3: TGTGCCAGCAGCACGGACGAGCAGTACTTC. Its translation: CASSTDEQYF. The chain recombines TRBV7-9 with TRBJ2-7; D is undetermined. V shed 5 bases and J shed 5 bases, with 4 bases lying between them. Germline loops: CDR1 SEHNR, CDR2 FQNEAQ (reference sequence). This CDR3 contains 10 residues.

The chain employs TRBV19 and TRBJ2-4; the D is unclear. The V end lost 0 bases, the J end lost 10 bases, and 16 bases lay between the germline ends. Germline CDR1 LNHDA, CDR2 SQIVND (reference sequence). This CDR3 region has 15 residues. The CDR3 DNA is TGTGCCAGTAGTATAGATGGCTACCAACGAGGAATTCAGTACTTC. Its protein product is CASSIDGYQRGIQYF.

The rearrangement links TRBV13 to TRBJ1-3; TRBD1 is a possible D gene (5 bases). Germline V lookup: CDR1 PRHDT, CDR2 FYEKMQ (reference sequence). Trimming took off 0 bases at V and 6 bases at J, with 9 bases between the two ends. The CDR3 is 14 residues long. The CDR3 coding sequence is TGTGCCAGCAGCTTAGGGACAGTTGAAAACACCATATATTTT. Residues: CASSLGTVENTIYF. The full variable domain, with the rest looked up from reference TRBV13 and TRBJ1-3, is AAGVIQSPRHLIKEKRETATLKCYPIPRHDTVYWYQQGPGQDPQFLISFYEKMQSDKGSIPDRFSAQQFSDYHSELNMSSLELGDSALYFCASSLGTVENTIYFGEGSWLTVV.

A remark on this clone: One end of the junction does not line up with germline, which may come from a read error. V gene TRBV6-5 combines with J gene TRBJ1-2, with 9 bases that match TRBD1. The CDR3 has 13 amino acids. Germline loops: CDR1 MNHEY, CDR2 SVGAGI. CDR3: CASSLRRGTGPNF. The CDR3 bases are TGTGCCAGCAGTTTACGTAGGGGGACAGGGCCTAACTTC.

The chain links TRBV7-6 to TRBJ1-1; no clear D. Germline V gives CDR1 SGHVS, CDR2 FNYEAQ. The CDR3 totals 15 residues. With 1 base removed from V and 3 bases from J, the gap between germline ends came to 12 bases. CDR3 residues: CASSLGVGLDTEAFF. In DNA, the CDR3 is TGTGCCAGCAGCTTAGGTGTCGGTTTGGACACTGAAGCTTTCTTT.

The chain carries TRBV9 and TRBJ2-3; D might be TRBD1 (6 bases). The length of the CDR3 is 16 residues. Germline assignment: CDR1 SGDLS and CDR2 YYNGEE. V was pared by 0 bases and J by 0 bases, with 11 bases between. DNA for the CDR3: TGTGCCAGCAGCGTAGAAGGGGGAGATAGCACAGATACGCAGTATTTT. Its protein is CASSVEGGDSTDTQYF.

V usage is TRBV7-6 and J usage is TRBJ1-1; D is uncertain. This CDR3 region has 13 residues. Germline CDR1 and CDR2: SGHVS and FNYEAQ. Trimming removed 2 bases from V and 2 bases from J, with 6 bases in between. CDR3 DNA sequence: TGTGCCAGCAGCTTAAGCTATAACACTGAAGCTTTCTTT. Translating gives CASSLSYNTEAFF. Variable domain in full (rest from reference TRBV7-6 and TRBJ1-1): GAGVSQSPRYKVTKRGQDVALRCDPISGHVSLYWYRQALGQGPEFLTYFNYEAQQDKSGLPNDRFSAERPEGSISTLTIQRTEQRDSAMYRCASSLSYNTEAFFGQGTRLTVV.

This sequence joins TRBV6-5 and TRBJ2-7, with 7 bases matching TRBD1. The CDR3 is 13 amino acids. V lost 7 bases to trimming and J lost 2 bases; unmatched junction nucleotides: 5. Germline lookup yields CDR1 MNHEY and CDR2 SVGAGI. The CDR3 nucleotides read TGTGCCAGCACACAAGACAGGGCCTACGAGCAGTACTTC. This translates into CASTQDRAYEQYF.

The genes are TRBV7-9 and TRBJ2-2; 7 bases agree with TRBD1. Germline-derived CDR1 and CDR2 are SEHNR and FQNEAQ (reference sequence). The CDR3 totals 15 residues. The V segment lost 4 bases and the J segment 0 bases; nucleotides outside the gene matches: 2. The CDR3 sequence: CASSSDRANTGELFF. As DNA, the CDR3 is TGTGCCAGCAGCTCCGACAGGGCGAACACCGGGGAGCTGTTTTTT.

The table lists this clone with a count of one. This rearrangement joins TRBV6-1 to TRBJ1-5; 7 bases map to TRBD1. Germline V gene sequence: CDR1 MNHNS, CDR2 SASEGT. J was trimmed by 2 bases and V by 4 bases; bases with no gene match: 5. CDR3 length: 15 residues. CDR3 loop: CASSGQGQGNQPQHF. Written as DNA, the CDR3 is TGTGCCAGCAGTGGACAGGGTCAGGGCAATCAGCCCCAGCATTTT.

V usage is TRBV18 and J usage is TRBJ1-1, with D unclear. This CDR3 is 13 amino acids long. Trimming removed 3 bases from V and 1 base from J, with 6 bases in between. In germline, CDR1 is KGHSH, CDR2 LQKENI. The CDR3 DNA follows: TGTGCCAGCTCACCTTTTAAGAACACTGAAGCTTTCTTT. This codes for CASSPFKNTEAFF. Full variable domain (rest looked up from reference TRBV18 and TRBJ1-1): NAGVMQNPRHLVRRRGQEARLRCSPMKGHSHVYWYRQLPEEGLKFMVYLQKENIIDESGMPKERFSAEFPKEGPSILRIQQVVRGDSAAYFCASSPFKNTEAFFGQGTRLTVV.

As DNA, the CDR3 is TGTGCCAGCAGCCTGCAGGGGGCGGGATACGAGCAGTACTTC. Encoded protein: CASSLQGAGYEQYF. The chain combines TRBV7-2 with TRBJ2-7, with 8 bases aligning to TRBD1. The CDR3 totals 14 residues. Trimming took 5 bases from V and 4 from J; bases not matched to a gene: 7. Germline V gene data show CDR1 as SGHTA and CDR2 as FQGNSA.